This TCR beta chain was obtained from a study of T cells after yellow fever vaccination. TCRdb independently ran MiXCR on the 5' RACE reads; one entry per CDR3 protein. Of around 350,000 distinct CDR3 sequences listed, roughly 11% are singletons. CDR3 size: 16 residues. Trimming removed 2 bases from V and 2 bases from J, with 15 bases in between. This sample comprised PBMCs, obtained on the day of the first yellow fever vaccination. The V call is TRBV12-3 or TRBV12-4, the J call TRBJ1-1; D gene ambiguous. The origin of this receptor is a man younger than 30 who received the YFV17D yellow fever vaccine. The CDR3 DNA reads as TGTGCCAGCAGTTTATTGGGCGCGGCCCCAAACACTGAAGCTTTCTTT. Protein: CASSLLGAAPNTEAFF.